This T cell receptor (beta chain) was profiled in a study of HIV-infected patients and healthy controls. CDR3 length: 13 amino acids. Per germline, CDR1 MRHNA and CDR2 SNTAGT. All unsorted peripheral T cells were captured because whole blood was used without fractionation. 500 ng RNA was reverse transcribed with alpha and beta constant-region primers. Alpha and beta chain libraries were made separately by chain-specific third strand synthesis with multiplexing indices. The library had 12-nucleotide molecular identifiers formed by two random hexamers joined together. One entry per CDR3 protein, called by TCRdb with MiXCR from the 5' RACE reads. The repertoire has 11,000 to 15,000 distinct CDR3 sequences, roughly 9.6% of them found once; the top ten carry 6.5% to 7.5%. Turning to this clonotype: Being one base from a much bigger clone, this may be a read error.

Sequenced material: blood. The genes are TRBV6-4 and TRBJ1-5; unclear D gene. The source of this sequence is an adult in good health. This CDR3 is CASSASEDQPHHF. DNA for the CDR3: TGTGCCAGCAGCGCCTCCGAGGATCAGCCCCATCATTTT.